This T cell receptor beta chain was recovered during a study of cytomegalovirus exposure and HLA in healthy donors. This PCR relied on a set of 60 Vbeta primers and 13 Jbeta primers. Per the study methods: In a later analysis, around 11 million of 65 million to 80 million unique beta chains occurred in at least two donors. Method: immunoSEQ multiplex PCR; TCRdb's copy keeps in-frame clones and lacks some. That table furnishes V, J and clone size, whereas the DNA furnished D and trimming. This table holds 120,000 to 150,000 clones, 75% to 85% found once. There are 14 residues in the CDR3. The J segment lost 7 bases and the V segment lost 4 bases, leaving 9 bases of the junction unmatched. From germline, CDR1 is SNHLY and CDR2 FYNNEI. Among the donors, all were healthy bone marrow donors.

The TCR comes from a female donor in good health and CMV-seronegative. V and J are TRBV2 and TRBJ2-7, with 8 bases aligning to TRBD2. The sequencing input was PBMCs. The CDR3 sequence: CASSGGSGGTEQYF. The CDR3 DNA reads TGTGCCAGCAGTGGGGGGAGCGGGGGCACGGAGCAGTACTTC.